This TCR beta chain came from a study of vaccination effects on CD4 cells after COVID-19. The trim removed 3 bases at V and 5 bases at J, leaving 7 bases unmatched. Germline V gene sequence: CDR1 SQVTM, CDR2 ANQGSEA. The CDR3 has 16 amino acids. Under the ViraFEST assay, PBMC were stimulated with viral peptide pools so that antigen-specific CD4+ T cells expanded. Sequencing was performed afterwards. Once cultured for approximately eleven days, the cells underwent separation to obtain CD4+ T cells. Vaccine recipients lacked prior SARS-CoV-2 infection and had negative nucleocapsid antibodies. Each culture had half its medium swapped for IL-2 medium on days 3 and 7. Notes on the study in general: Common cold coronaviruses were cross-recognized by only 1 of 255 vaccine-induced clones in healthy vaccinees.

On this clone: Its antigen is not identified.

The method was immunoSEQ multiplex PCR; TCRdb's version includes in-frame clones alone and lacks a portion of them. The table has some 69,000 clones, about four fifths seen once. The clonotype was recovered from a human donor who received a COVID-19 vaccine. This specimen consisted of CD4+ T cells from PBMCs cultured with HCoV-NL63 spike peptides, obtained before COVID-19 vaccination. V and J are TRBV29-1 and TRBJ2-2; 12 bases line up with TRBD1. This chain's CDR3 is CSVEVGQGARTGELFF. Here the CDR3 DNA reads TGCAGCGTTGAGGTGGGACAGGGGGCGCGGACCGGGGAGCTGTTTTTT.